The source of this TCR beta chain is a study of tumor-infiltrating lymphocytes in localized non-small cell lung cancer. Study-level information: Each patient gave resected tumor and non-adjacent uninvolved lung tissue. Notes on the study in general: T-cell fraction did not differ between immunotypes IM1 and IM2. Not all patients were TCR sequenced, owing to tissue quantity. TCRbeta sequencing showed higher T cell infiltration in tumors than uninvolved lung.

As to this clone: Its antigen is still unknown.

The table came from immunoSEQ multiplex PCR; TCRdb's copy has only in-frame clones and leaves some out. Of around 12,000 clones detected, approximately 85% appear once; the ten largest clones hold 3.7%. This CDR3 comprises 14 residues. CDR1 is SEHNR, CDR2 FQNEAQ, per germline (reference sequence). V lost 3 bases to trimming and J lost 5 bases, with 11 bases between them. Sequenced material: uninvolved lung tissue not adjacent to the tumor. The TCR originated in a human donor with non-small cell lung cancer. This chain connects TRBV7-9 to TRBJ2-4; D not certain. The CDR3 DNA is TGTGCCAGCAGCTTGCCCGGGCAGCAAAACATTCAGTACTTC. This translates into CASSLPGQQNIQYF.